These 23 T cell receptor beta chains came from one sample sequenced in a study of blood T cell repertoires in COVID-19. The method was immunoSEQ multiplex PCR; TCRdb's version includes in-frame clones alone and lacks a portion of them. The data contain about 95,000 clones, roughly 80% of them seen just once; the ten biggest clones take up roughly 25%. Input material: peripheral blood. These receptors originate from an elderly man with active or convalescent COVID-19.

This sequence joins TRBV19 and TRBJ2-7; 7 positions agree with TRBD1. The CDR3 extends over 15 amino acids. Germline CDR1 is LNHDA and CDR2 is SQIVND (reference sequence). V shed 10 bases and J 2 bases; nucleotides not matched to a gene: 14. DNA of the CDR3: TGTGCCACTACCAAAAGGACCGGGACAGCCTACGAGCAGTACTTC. Its protein is CATTKRTGTAYEQYF.

The chain has TRBV2 and TRBJ2-3, with 7 bases lining up with TRBD2. The germline V gene has CDR1 SNHLY and CDR2 FYNNEI. This CDR3 is 15 amino acids long. V was clipped by 5 bases and J by 3 bases; unmatched bases: 8. CDR3 DNA: TGTGCCAGCAGTCTTACTAGCGTTAGGACAGATACGCAGTATTTT. The encoded protein is CASSLTSVRTDTQYF. The whole variable domain, remainder taken from reference TRBV2 and TRBJ2-3, is EPEVTQTPSHQVTQMGQEVILRCVPISNHLYFYWYRQILGQKVEFLVSFYNNEISEKSEIFDDQFSVERPDGSNFTLKIRSTKLEDSAMYFCASSLTSVRTDTQYFGPGTRLTVL.

The chain employs TRBV9 and TRBJ2-6, with D maybe TRBD2 (5 bases). The germline V gene has CDR1 SGDLS and CDR2 YYNGEE. The V gene lost 0 bases and the J gene lost 2 bases, with 9 bases spanning the gap. CDR3 length: 16 residues. As DNA, the CDR3 is TGTGCCAGCAGCGTAGGTCGGGGAGCTGGGGCCAACGTCCTGACTTTC. Translating it yields CASSVGRGAGANVLTF.

The chain employs TRBV6-5 and TRBJ1-1; TRBD1 is a possible D gene (6 bases). This CDR3 is 15 amino acids long. The germline V and J ends were trimmed by 6 bases and 1 base, with 15 bases remaining between them. The germline V gene has CDR1 MNHEY and CDR2 SVGAGI. CDR3 region: CASRPTRGPNTEAFF. The DNA of the CDR3 is TGTGCCAGCAGACCAACCAGGGGACCGAACACTGAAGCTTTCTTT.

The rearrangement joins TRBV10-3 to TRBJ2-7; TRBD1 matches at 9 bases. CDR3 size: 13 residues. Germline trimming cut 7 bases from V and 4 bases from J; bases unmatched to any gene: 5. Germline V CDR1 and CDR2: ENHRY, SYGVKD. The CDR3, as DNA: TGTGCCATCAATAGACAGGGGGAATACGAGCAGTACTTC. Protein product: CAINRQGEYEQYF.

The chain couples TRBV7-8 to TRBJ1-4; 7 bases are a match to TRBD1. This CDR3 has 15 amino acids. With 4 bases clipped from V and 5 bases from J, the junction kept 7 bases outside the gene matches. Germline-derived CDR1 and CDR2 are SGHVS and FQNEAQ. The CDR3 DNA is TGTGCCAGCAGCTCTCCGGGACAGATAAATGAAAAACTGTTTTTT. Translating gives CASSSPGQINEKLFF. The full variable domain, with the rest looked up from reference TRBV7-8 and TRBJ1-4, is GAGVSQSPRYKVAKRGQDVALRCDPISGHVSLFWYQQALGQGPEFLTYFQNEAQLDKSGLPSDRFFAERPEGSVSTLKIQRTQQEDSAVYLCASSSPGQINEKLFFGSGTQLSVL.

The chain has TRBV27 and TRBJ2-1; 12 bases agree with TRBD2. Germline values: CDR1 MNHEY, CDR2 SMNVEV (reference sequence). The V gene end was trimmed by 5 bases and the J gene end by 9 bases; junction bases not matched to a gene: 11. The CDR3 has 16 amino acids. CDR3 region: CASSGTLAGGPGEQFF. The CDR3 DNA follows: TGTGCCAGCAGTGGAACCCTAGCGGGGGGGCCGGGTGAGCAGTTCTTC.

The V gene is TRBV27, the J gene TRBJ2-1; 8 nucleotides agree with TRBD2. Per the germline V gene, CDR1 is MNHEY and CDR2 is SMNVEV (reference sequence). After removal of 4 bases from V and 1 base from J, the junction contained 6 bases not matched to a gene. CDR3 length equals 16 residues. CDR3 sequence: CASSWQRGLSYNEQFF. In DNA form, the CDR3 reads TGTGCCAGCAGTTGGCAGCGGGGGCTTTCCTACAATGAGCAGTTCTTC.

This rearrangement joins TRBV19 to TRBJ1-5; D ambiguous. Germline CDR1 LNHDA, CDR2 SQIVND (reference sequence). CDR3 length: 14 residues. The germline V and J ends were trimmed by 5 bases and 0 bases, with 8 bases remaining between them. CDR3 DNA: TGTGCCAGTAGTTTGGCAGTTAGCAATCAGCCCCAGCATTTT. It is translated as CASSLAVSNQPQHF.

The rearrangement joins TRBV6-4 to TRBJ1-6, with D hard to call. V lost 9 bases and J 7 bases, leaving 16 bases between the germline ends. The length of the CDR3 is 14 residues. Germline V gene sequence: CDR1 MRHNA, CDR2 SNTAGT. As DNA, the CDR3 is TGTGCCAGTGCTGCCGGACTCGGGAATTCACCCCTCCACTTT. Translation: CASAAGLGNSPLHF.

A remark on this clone: One junction end does not reproduce the germline sequence, and a read error may be involved. V gene TRBV7-7 combines with J gene TRBJ2-5; 7 bases are a match to TRBD2. This CDR3 has 15 amino acids. Germline CDR1 and CDR2: SSHAT and FNYEAQ (reference sequence). CDR3 loop: CASSLVGGVQETQYF. CDR3 in DNA: TGTGCTAGCAGCTTAGTGGGGGGGGTCCAAGAGACCCAGTACTTC.

This clone was recorded once. This sequence joins TRBV4-3 and TRBJ1-3; no clear D gene. The CDR3 has 14 residues. Germline assignment: CDR1 LGHNA and CDR2 YSLEER. The ends were cut back, 0 bases at V and 4 bases at J, with 7 bases in the middle. As DNA, the CDR3 is TGCGCCAGCAGCCAAGATCCGCGGGGAAACACCATATATTTT. This sequence encodes CASSQDPRGNTIYF.

V is TRBV3-1 (or the pseudogene TRBV3-2) and J is TRBJ1-5; D is unresolved. Germline V gives CDR1 LGHDT, CDR2 YNNKEL (reference sequence). Trimming removed 1 base from V and 2 bases from J, with 15 bases in between. The CDR3 has 17 residues. The CDR3 bases are TGTGCCAGCAGCCAAGTGCGGGCCATGGGCCGCAATCAGCCCCAGCATTTT. Its protein is CASSQVRAMGRNQPQHF.

The CDR3 sequence: CASSPRGSDQPQHF. CDR3 bases: TGTGCCAGCAGCCCGAGAGGGTCAGATCAGCCCCAGCATTTT. The V and J genes are TRBV6-5 and TRBJ1-5; D call uncertain. There are 14 residues in the CDR3. The germline gives CDR1 MNHEY, CDR2 SVGAGI. Trimming removed 6 bases from V and 5 bases from J, with 14 bases in between.

This clone was counted between two and nine times. The chain recombines TRBV2 with TRBJ1-1; D is undetermined. The CDR3 consists of 14 residues. The germline CDR1 and CDR2 sequences are SNHLY and FYNNEI. V was shortened by 3 bases and J by 11 bases, with 19 bases between the two germline ends. The CDR3 region is CASSDPAGGLLAFF. The CDR3 DNA is TGTGCCAGCAGTGACCCAGCCGGCGGGCTTCTGGCTTTCTTT.

This rearrangement joins TRBV5-1 to TRBJ2-7; TRBD1 is a possible D gene (7 bases). Germline CDR1 reads SGHRS; CDR2 reads YFSETQ. Trimming took off 6 bases at V and 6 bases at J, with 16 bases between the two ends. The CDR3 contains 13 residues. CDR3 loop: CASTTGGGGEQYF. CDR3 nucleotide sequence: TGCGCCAGCACGACAGGAGGGGGCGGCGAGCAGTACTTC.

V is TRBV5-1 and J is TRBJ2-2; tentative D call: TRBD1 (6 bases). The V end was cut by 7 bases, the J end by 1 base, with 14 bases between. CDR3 length: 15 residues. In germline, CDR1 is SGHRS, CDR2 YFSETQ. The CDR3 region is CASQRGGQNTGELFF. The CDR3 nucleotides are TGCGCCAGCCAAAGAGGGGGACAGAACACCGGGGAGCTGTTTTTT.

The CDR3 loop reads CATSGTSGSTDTQYF. The CDR3 region has the DNA TGTGCCACCAGCGGGACTAGCGGTAGCACAGATACGCAGTATTTT. V gene TRBV24-1 combines with J gene TRBJ2-3; the match to TRBD2 covers 11 bases. The CDR3 runs to 15 residues. Trimming removed 7 bases from V and 0 bases from J; junction bases left unmatched: 2. Germline V lookup: CDR1 KGHDR, CDR2 SFDVKD.

The V gene is TRBV27, the J gene TRBJ1-6; possibly TRBD1 for D (6 bases). Germline-derived CDR1 and CDR2 are MNHEY and SMNVEV (reference sequence). V shed 6 bases and J shed 12 bases, with 18 bases lying between them. CDR3 length: 14 amino acids. The CDR3 region has the DNA TGTGCCAGCAGACCACCACAGGGTCCCCAACCCCTCCACTTT. Translated: CASRPPQGPQPLHF.

This clone was counted a single time. The chain uses TRBV5-1 and TRBJ1-2; D gene unclear. V lost 0 bases and J 8 bases, leaving 17 bases between the germline ends. Per germline, CDR1 SGHRS and CDR2 YFSETQ. The CDR3 is 15 residues long. CDR3 loop: CASSLGVGDLLGYTF. CDR3 coding DNA: TGCGCCAGCAGCTTGGGGGTTGGAGACCTCTTAGGCTACACCTTC.

The gene calls are TRBV5-1 and TRBJ2-5; a possible D gene is TRBD1 (6 bases). Germline V gene lookup returns CDR1 SGHRS and CDR2 YFSETQ. Trimming stripped 5 bases from V and 9 bases from J, with 11 bases between. The CDR3 spans 11 residues. The CDR3 loop reads CASRSGGAQYF. DNA for the CDR3: TGCGCCAGCAGGAGTGGGGGCGCCCAGTACTTC.

This clone was counted only a few times. The chain is built from TRBV27 and TRBJ2-2, with D perhaps TRBD2 (7 bases). V dropped 3 bases and J dropped 1 base, with 9 bases sitting between them. The CDR3 contains 15 residues. Germline V gene sequence: CDR1 MNHEY, CDR2 SMNVEV (reference sequence). The CDR3 sequence: CASSFGGLNTGELFF. For the CDR3, the DNA is TGTGCCAGCAGTTTCGGGGGGCTGAACACCGGGGAGCTGTTTTTT.

The chain links TRBV9 to TRBJ2-3; 8 positions match TRBD2. The CDR3 sequence is 14 residues long. Germline V gene data show CDR1 as SGDLS and CDR2 as YYNGEE. V was pared by 3 bases and J by 4 bases, with 4 bases of the junction left unmatched. This CDR3 reads CASSAGGQADTQYF. The CDR3 coding sequence is TGTGCCAGCAGCGCGGGGGGGCAGGCAGATACGCAGTATTTT.